This T cell receptor (beta chain) was sequenced for a study of CD4 T cells in relation to SARS-CoV-2 and coronaviruses. This clone was seen only a few times. Its antigen is unknown. General observations from the study: Samples before the pandemic and after infection were not matched within any donor.

Data came from immunoSEQ multiplex PCR; TCRdb stores just in-frame clones and leaves some out. The data contain more than 25,000 clones, approximately 75% of them singletons. CD4+ T cells from unexposed donors were obtained before the COVID-19 pandemic (2011-2018). The cells were cultured for about ten days before CD4+ T cells were isolated. Cells permitting, SARS-CoV-2 S/N and four cold-coronavirus spikes were tested on unexposed-donor CD4+ T cells. The TCR sequence derives from a human donor in good health. The material sequenced was CD4+ T cells from PBMCs, cultured in vitro.

CDR3 in DNA: TGTGCCAGCACCCGGTTCCGGGACAGGGCGAAACTATATGGCTACACCTTC. Protein: CASTRFRDRAKLYGYTF. The rearrangement links TRBV27 to TRBJ1-2; 9 positions match TRBD1. This CDR3 is 17 amino acids long. Losses at the gene ends were 7 bases for V and 5 bases for J; bases not matched to a gene: 17. CDR1 is MNHEY, CDR2 SMNVEV, per germline (reference sequence).